One sample yielded the 8 T cell receptor beta chains listed below, sequenced in a study of blood T cell repertoires in COVID-19. This table comes from immunoSEQ multiplex PCR, and its TCRdb copy is limited to in-frame clones, with some not included. The sample has about 150,000 clones; roughly 91% are singletons. The sample was peripheral blood. These receptors originate from a man aged 55 to 69 with active or convalescent COVID-19.

V gene TRBV4-1 combines with J gene TRBJ2-1, with D perhaps TRBD2 (6 bases). Germline V gives CDR1 MGHRA, CDR2 YSYEKL. V lost 4 bases and J lost 4, with 14 bases in between. The CDR3 totals 15 residues. In DNA form, the CDR3 reads TGCGCCAGCAGCCCGTCTCGCGGGGATTACAATGAGCAGTTCTTC. Amino acid sequence: CASSPSRGDYNEQFF.

The J gene is TRBJ2-5, the V gene TRBV11-2; D perhaps matches TRBD2 (6 bases). Germline CDR1 reads SGHAT; CDR2 reads FQNNGV. The CDR3 spans 14 residues. Trimming removed 4 bases at V and 5 bases at J, with 14 bases between. DNA of the CDR3: TGTGCCAGCAGCTCCTCTGGGGGGTTGGAGACCCAGTACTTC. Translation: CASSSSGGLETQYF.

The CDR3 DNA is TGTGCCACCAGCAGAGATCGGGACAGCTATGGCTACACCTTC. Translated: CATSRDRDSYGYTF. The chain is built from TRBV15 and TRBJ1-2; 7 bases line up with TRBD1. The CDR3 sequence is 14 residues long. Germline V gene sequence: CDR1 LNHNV, CDR2 YYDKDF (reference sequence). J gave up 4 bases and V 0 bases, and 2 bases lay outside the gene matches.

V usage is TRBV14 and J usage is TRBJ1-2; 7 bases match TRBD1. Germline values: CDR1 SGHDN, CDR2 FVKESK. V lost 5 bases and J lost 2; bases outside the gene matches: 5. CDR3 length equals 14 residues. CDR3 nucleotide sequence: TGTGCCAGCAGCTCTTTGGACAGGAACTATGGCTACACCTTC. Its translation: CASSSLDRNYGYTF. Drawing the rest from reference TRBV14 and TRBJ1-2, the complete variable domain is EAGVTQFPSHSVIEKGQTVTLRCDPISGHDNLYWYRRVMGKEIKFLLHFVKESKQDESGMPNNRFLAERTGGTYSTLKVQPAELEDSGVYFCASSSLDRNYGYTFGSGTRLTVV.

The chain couples TRBV2 to TRBJ2-1; 8 bases agree with TRBD2. The CDR3 extends over 14 amino acids. Germline trimming cut 8 bases from V and 6 bases from J; bases unmatched to any gene: 9. Per the germline V gene, CDR1 is SNHLY and CDR2 is FYNNEI. CDR3 DNA: TGTGCCAGCCGAAGGGCGGGGGGCCCCAATGAGCAGTTCTTC. Its translation: CASRRAGGPNEQFF. The full variable domain, completed using reference TRBV2 and TRBJ2-1, is EPEVTQTPSHQVTQMGQEVILRCVPISNHLYFYWYRQILGQKVEFLVSFYNNEISEKSEIFDDQFSVERPDGSNFTLKIRSTKLEDSAMYFCASRRAGGPNEQFFGPGTRLTVL.

The J gene is TRBJ1-2, the V gene TRBV5-4; 7 bases agree with TRBD1. Germline CDR1 reads SGHNT; CDR2 reads YYREEE (reference sequence). This CDR3 has 15 residues. The V and J ends lost 0 bases and 6 bases, in that order; junction bases with no gene match: 8. The CDR3 loop is CASSLAGGMADGYTF. CDR3 DNA: TGTGCCAGCAGCTTGGCAGGGGGTATGGCGGATGGCTACACCTTC.

This chain joins TRBV12-3 or TRBV12-4 and TRBJ1-1; tentatively, D is TRBD1 (6 bases). CDR3 length: 13 residues. The ends were cut back, 3 bases at V and 3 bases at J, with 8 bases in the middle. CDR3 in amino acids: CASSFGGHTEAFF. For the CDR3, the DNA is TGTGCCAGCAGTTTCGGGGGGCACACTGAAGCTTTCTTT.

This chain uses TRBV24-1 with TRBJ1-2; 8 nucleotides line up with TRBD1. From germline, CDR1 is KGHDR and CDR2 SFDVKD. The CDR3 runs to 14 residues. Trimming took 3 bases from V and 3 from J; bases not matched to a gene: 2. CDR3 loop: CATSDATGDYGYTF. The CDR3 DNA follows: TGTGCCACCAGTGATGCGACAGGGGACTATGGCTACACCTTC.